Sequencing of this T cell receptor (beta chain) was carried out in a study of tumor-infiltrating lymphocytes in primary liver carcinoma. The overall study: Patients were men and women aged 30 to 69 years. Study-wide results and limits: Left bulk and unsorted, the samples did not allow CD4+ and CD8+ repertoires to be compared. Tumor-adjacent and tumor-blood pairs displayed less overlap than did pairs of tumor regions.

The template, 500 ng total RNA, yielded TCR beta cDNA made with a constant-region primer. ARM-PCR was slightly modified, and three nested multiplex PCR rounds with it gave rise to the TCR beta libraries. With TRBV1-TRBV30 forward primers and a C-beta reverse primer, the first two PCR rounds were run for 9 to 10 cycles each. TCRdb passed the multiplex PCR reads through MiXCR, listing each CDR3 protein once. The table lists hundreds of thousands of distinct CDR3 sequences, around 50% of them singletons. The CDR3 is 14 amino acids. Trimming cost V 6 bases and J 4 bases, with 13 bases left between them. Germline CDR1 reads MNHEY; CDR2 reads SVGAGI. This clonotype was seen repeatedly, ten times or more. Its antigen is not known. Unsorted whole blood supplied the RNA, and germline DNA was extracted too.

The TCR was taken from a woman aged 25 to 45 with primary liver carcinoma and hepatitis B virus infection. The genes are TRBV6-5 and TRBJ2-1; tentatively, D is TRBD1 (6 bases). Input material: peripheral blood. The CDR3 sequence: CASSEAGTYNEQFF. CDR3 DNA: TGTGCCAGCAGCGAGGCCGGGACATACAATGAGCAGTTCTTC.